These 12 T cell receptor delta chains were sequenced from one sample in a study of gamma-delta chains in newborns, infants, children. TCRdb called clones anew from the reads with CATT. Seen here are roughly 6,100 delta-chain clones, roughly 2.5% observed once, and the top ten hold roughly a sixth. The sample taken for sequencing was blood. The source of these receptors is a child who was a newborn, infant or young child, either healthy, febrile or measles-vaccinated (not recorded which).

By proportion, this clone is medium-sized (0.01 to 0.1%). The gene calls are TRDV2 and TRDJ3; 7 bases align to TRDD3. CDR3 length: 20 residues. V gave up 3 bases and J gave up 0 bases; unmatched junction bases: 13. From germline, CDR1 is GEAIGNYY and CDR2 EKD. Here the CDR3 DNA reads TGTGCCTGTGACGCCGCGTACTGGGGCTATAGCTCCTGGGACACCCGACAGATGTTTTTC. It codes for CACDAAYWGYSSWDTRQMFF.

The sample holds a few counts of this clone. A read error likely explains why the TCRdb protein, taken from a much larger clone, differs from this DNA's translation at residue 7; the protein shown is translated from the DNA. This rearrangement joins TRDV2 to TRDJ2, with no clear D. V lost 4 bases, J lost 0 bases, and 17 bases lay in between. The CDR3 contains 17 residues. CDR1 GEAIGNYY and CDR2 EKD come from the germline V gene. CDR3 DNA: TGTGCCTGTGATGTACTGAGGGGCGAGTCTTTGACAGCACAACTCTTCTTT. This translates into CACDVLRGESLTAQLFF.

This clone was found a few times. This chain links TRDV2 with TRDJ3, with 12 bases that match TRDD3. This CDR3 is built from 22 residues. Germline-derived CDR1 and CDR2 are GEAIGNYY and EKD. After removal of 1 base from V and 2 bases from J, the junction contained 14 bases not matched to a gene. The CDR3 sequence: CACDTAVLGDTLSPWDTRQMFF. The CDR3, as DNA: TGTGCCTGTGACACTGCAGTACTGGGGGATACACTAAGCCCCTGGGACACCCGACAGATGTTTTTC.

Concerning this clone: A far larger clone is one base from this, pointing to a likely read error. The same CDR3 is also encoded by other DNA sequences in this sample. The DNA for the CDR3 is TGTGCCTGTGACGTACTGGGGGATACGGCACAACTCTTCTTT. It encodes CACDVLGDTAQLFF. J is TRDJ2 and V is TRDV2; 13 nucleotides line up with TRDD3. The CDR3 extends over 14 amino acids. Germline V gene lookup returns CDR1 GEAIGNYY and CDR2 EKD. The V gene end was trimmed by 3 bases and the J gene end by 8 bases; junction bases not matched to a gene: 2.

Only a few counts were recorded for this clone. A far larger clone is one nucleotide away, so this likely arose from a read error. Within the sample, other DNA sequences also encode this same CDR3. The gene calls are TRDV2 and TRDJ3; the D gene is possibly TRDD3 (5 bases). V was trimmed by 0 bases and J by 0 bases, leaving 11 bases between them. Germline values: CDR1 GEAIGNYY, CDR2 EKD. The CDR3 has 18 amino acids. As DNA, the CDR3 is TGTGCCTGTGACACCGTACTAGGGGACTCCTGGGACACCCGACAGATGTTTTTC. It codes for CACDTVLGDSWDTRQMFF.

To note about this clone: One base away lies a much larger clone, so this may be a sequencing read error. Other nucleotide sequences from this sample produce the same CDR3. The chain employs TRDV2 and TRDJ3; 9 positions match TRDD3. The CDR3 is 18 residues long. The trim removed 0 bases at V and 0 bases at J, leaving 2 bases unmatched. Per germline, CDR1 GEAIGNYY and CDR2 EKD. CDR3 in amino acids: CACDTGGYRSWDTRQMFF. For the CDR3, the DNA is TGTGCCTGTGACACCGGGGGATACCGCTCCTGGGACACCCGACAGATGTTTTTC.

This clone has more than one count but fewer than ten. This sequence joins TRDV2 and TRDJ3, with D possibly matching TRDD3 (5 bases). V was trimmed by 2 bases and J by 0 bases, leaving 13 bases between them. The CDR3 loop spans 18 amino acids. Germline CDR1 and CDR2: GEAIGNYY and EKD. The CDR3 DNA is TGTGCCTGTGACAGTACTGGCCGGGTCTCCTGGGACACCCGACAGATGTTTTTC. Its protein is CACDSTGRVSWDTRQMFF.

The V call is TRDV2, the J call TRDJ3, with 11 bases fitting TRDD3. The V segment lost 3 bases and the J segment 0 bases; nucleotides outside the gene matches: 15. This CDR3 is built from 22 residues. The germline CDR1 and CDR2 sequences are GEAIGNYY and EKD. As DNA, the CDR3 is TGTGCCTGTGACCCCATAGAAACTGGGGGATATGAAGGCTCCTGGGACACCCGACAGATGTTTTTC. This translates into CACDPIETGGYEGSWDTRQMFF.

By its share, this clone is medium-sized (0.01 to 0.1%). This specimen includes other DNA sequences encoding the same CDR3. The CDR3 nucleotides are TGTGCCTGTGACCTACTGGGGGTCCCCACCGATAAACTCATCTTT. Amino acid sequence: CACDLLGVPTDKLIF. The V gene is TRDV2, the J gene TRDJ1; 8 bases line up with TRDD3. The CDR3 runs 15 residues. The V gene's germline CDR1 is GEAIGNYY and CDR2 EKD. The V segment lost 3 bases and the J segment 1 base; nucleotides outside the gene matches: 6.

This clone is medium-sized in the sample. The J gene is TRDJ3, the V gene TRDV2, with D possibly matching TRDD3 (6 bases). Deletions cut 0 bases from V and 3 bases from J, with 8 bases between. Germline CDR1 is GEAIGNYY and CDR2 is EKD. The CDR3 loop spans 16 amino acids. The CDR3, as DNA: TGTGCCTGTGACACCGCGGGATACTGGGACACCCGACAGATGTTTTTC. Residues: CACDTAGYWDTRQMFF.

This clone is labeled as medium-sized. The J gene is TRDJ1, the V gene TRDV2, with TRDD3 matching 13 bases. Looked up from germline, CDR1 is GEAIGNYY and CDR2 is EKD. CDR3 size: 16 residues. V gave up 4 bases and J gave up 0 bases; unmatched junction bases: 4. This chain's CDR3 is CACDQLGDTHTDKLIF. DNA of the CDR3: TGTGCCTGTGATCAACTGGGGGATACGCACACCGATAAACTCATCTTT.

V usage is TRDV2 and J usage is TRDJ1; 10 positions match TRDD3. Germline assignment: CDR1 GEAIGNYY and CDR2 EKD. The CDR3 sequence is 16 residues long. The junction had 8 bases not matched to a gene; V was cut back by 3 bases and J by 2 bases. In DNA, the CDR3 is TGTGCCTGTGACGGGCTGGGGGATAAGAGGACCGATAAACTCATCTTT. This codes for CACDGLGDKRTDKLIF.